The rows below give T cell receptor beta chains drawn from one sample of a study of blood T cell repertoires in COVID-19. Assay: immunoSEQ multiplex PCR; the TCRdb copy retains only in-frame clones and omits some. The profile covers 200,000 or so clones, with around 80% appearing a single time and approximately 5% taken by the ten largest. The sequencing input was peripheral blood. These receptors all stem from a human donor in a cohort sampled during active COVID-19. Each CDR3 is given without its conserved first and last residue. Each record gives: CDR3 length, V gene, CDR3 protein.

len: 17; v_gene: TRBV6-2/TRBV6-3; CDR3aa: ASSYSGLGSGSVPYEQY
len: 12; v_gene: TRBV7-8; CDR3aa: ASSLLTGNEKLF
len: 13; v_gene: TRBV15; CDR3aa: ATSISRGLWEKLF
len: 12; v_gene: TRBV11-1; CDR3aa: ASRSGSLYNEQF
len: 13; v_gene: TRBV27; CDR3aa: ASRARGGWDHEQY
len: 13; v_gene: TRBV28; CDR3aa: ASRRQGGSSYEQY
len: 11; v_gene: TRBV19; CDR3aa: ASSIGLAYEQY
len: 14; v_gene: TRBV4-3; CDR3aa: ASSQDVGTGRETQY
len: 17; v_gene: TRBV27; CDR3aa: ASSLLRSGTKGGSYGYT
len: 13; v_gene: TRBV4-3; CDR3aa: ASSQNLAGPYEQY
len: 12; v_gene: TRBV18; CDR3aa: ASSGHRGAYEQY
len: 12; v_gene: TRBV19; CDR3aa: ASSMKGARYEQY
len: 12; v_gene: TRBV19; CDR3aa: ASSLGLILDTQY
len: 11; v_gene: TRBV19; CDR3aa: ASRLAGAYEQY
len: 13; v_gene: TRBV4-1; CDR3aa: ASSQDINSNYGYT
len: 11; v_gene: TRBV18; CDR3aa: ASSNSRGTEAF
len: 12; v_gene: TRBV21-1; CDR3aa: ASSKASGGETQY
len: 13; v_gene: TRBV2; CDR3aa: ASTRSGQGNQPQH
len: 12; v_gene: TRBV19; CDR3aa: ASSIKGIDTEAF
len: 11; v_gene: TRBV7-9; CDR3aa: ASMRGGNSPLH
len: 11; v_gene: TRBV3-1/TRBV3-2; CDR3aa: ASRPTNTYEQY
len: 11; v_gene: TRBV18; CDR3aa: ASSAGGDQPQH
len: 13; v_gene: TRBV18; CDR3aa: ASSLAGTDNEKLF
len: 13; v_gene: TRBV6-6; CDR3aa: ASSQQRVERSPLH
len: 14; v_gene: TRBV19; CDR3aa: ASSPRDRGMTGPQH
len: 18; v_gene: TRBV28; CDR3aa: ASGNEGLAGALFSTDTQY
len: 12; v_gene: TRBV4-2; CDR3aa: ASSQGTGTYEQY
len: 13; v_gene: TRBV7-2; CDR3aa: ASSLAGVNTGELF
len: 13; v_gene: TRBV19; CDR3aa: ASSMRREVNNEQF
len: 13; v_gene: TRBV7-2; CDR3aa: ASSLGGDTYNEQF
len: 12; v_gene: TRBV28; CDR3aa: ASTRPGTSGEQY
len: 11; v_gene: TRBV10-3; CDR3aa: AIKQGARTEAF
len: 13; v_gene: TRBV18; CDR3aa: ASSSLTGGGQPQH
len: 11; v_gene: TRBV5-1; CDR3aa: ASSWTGGDGYT
len: 14; v_gene: TRBV19; CDR3aa: ASSKGQGLPNYGYT
len: 13; v_gene: TRBV7-6; CDR3aa: ASSAPGGWGDTQY
len: 12; v_gene: TRBV7-2; CDR3aa: ASSPYTGTGYAF
len: 9; v_gene: TRBV21-1; CDR3aa: ASSTLHEQF
len: 12; v_gene: TRBV19; CDR3aa: ASSIRGPAETQY
len: 14; v_gene: TRBV27; CDR3aa: ASSSGQGRLGKKLF
len: 12; v_gene: TRBV6-2/TRBV6-3; CDR3aa: ASSLEGGDNEQF
len: 13; v_gene: TRBV27; CDR3aa: ASSLGGVMNTEAF
len: 10; v_gene: TRBV6-5; CDR3aa: ASSFGQGEQY
len: 11; v_gene: TRBV24-1; CDR3aa: ATSGQMGHEQY
len: 12; v_gene: TRBV2; CDR3aa: ASMPGTGSQPQH
len: 12; v_gene: TRBV3-1/TRBV3-2; CDR3aa: ASSQAGGPTEAF
len: 13; v_gene: TRBV7-9; CDR3aa: ASSRLRDRDYGYT
len: 12; v_gene: TRBV3-1/TRBV3-2; CDR3aa: ASSQFQGTGELF
len: 13; v_gene: TRBV4-2; CDR3aa: ASSQDYRVPHEQY
len: 12; v_gene: TRBV27; CDR3aa: ASSYNRGGHEQY
len: 15; v_gene: TRBV7-6; CDR3aa: ASSLKGRAQNTGELF
len: 12; v_gene: TRBV7-9; CDR3aa: ASSFTTGGETQY
len: 13; v_gene: TRBV5-1; CDR3aa: ASSGGQGHYNEQF
len: 13; v_gene: TRBV6-5; CDR3aa: ASSYSGTRVDTQY
len: 13; v_gene: TRBV6-2/TRBV6-3; CDR3aa: ASSRSGRRGETQY